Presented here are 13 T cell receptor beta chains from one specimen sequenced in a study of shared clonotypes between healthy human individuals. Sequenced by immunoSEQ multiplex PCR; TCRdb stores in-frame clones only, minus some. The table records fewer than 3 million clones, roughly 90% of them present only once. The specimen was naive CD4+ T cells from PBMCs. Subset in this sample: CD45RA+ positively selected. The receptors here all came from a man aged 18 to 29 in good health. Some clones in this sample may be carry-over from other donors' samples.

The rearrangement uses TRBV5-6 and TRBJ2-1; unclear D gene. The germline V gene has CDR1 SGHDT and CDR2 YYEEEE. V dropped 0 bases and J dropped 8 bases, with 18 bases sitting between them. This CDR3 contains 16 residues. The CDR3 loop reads CASSLEGLTKSDEQFF. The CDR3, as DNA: TGTGCCAGCAGCTTGGAAGGTCTTACAAAAAGCGATGAGCAGTTCTTC.

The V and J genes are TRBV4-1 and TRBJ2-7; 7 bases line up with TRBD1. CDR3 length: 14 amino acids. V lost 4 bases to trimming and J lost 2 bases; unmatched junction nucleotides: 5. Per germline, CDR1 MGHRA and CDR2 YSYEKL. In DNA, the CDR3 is TGCGCCAGCAGCCCCCGGGACAGAACCTACGAGCAGTACTTC. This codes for CASSPRDRTYEQYF.

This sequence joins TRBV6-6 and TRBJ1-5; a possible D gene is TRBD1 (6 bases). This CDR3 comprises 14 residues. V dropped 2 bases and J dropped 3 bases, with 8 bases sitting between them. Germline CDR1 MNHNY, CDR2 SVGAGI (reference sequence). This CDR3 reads CASSYNRVNQPQHF. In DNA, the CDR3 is TGTGCCAGCAGTTACAACAGGGTCAATCAGCCCCAGCATTTT.

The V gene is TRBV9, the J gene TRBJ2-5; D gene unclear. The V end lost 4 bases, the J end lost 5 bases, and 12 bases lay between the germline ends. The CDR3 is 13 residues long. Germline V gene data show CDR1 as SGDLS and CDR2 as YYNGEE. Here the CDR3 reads CASSLGPSETQYF. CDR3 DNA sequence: TGTGCCAGCAGCCTAGGGCCATCGGAGACCCAGTACTTC.

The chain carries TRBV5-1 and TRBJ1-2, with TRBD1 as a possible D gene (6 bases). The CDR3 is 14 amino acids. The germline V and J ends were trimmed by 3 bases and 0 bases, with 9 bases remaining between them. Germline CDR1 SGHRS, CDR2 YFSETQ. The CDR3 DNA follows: TGCGCCAGCAGCTCGACAGGTTCTAACTATGGCTACACCTTC. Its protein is CASSSTGSNYGYTF.

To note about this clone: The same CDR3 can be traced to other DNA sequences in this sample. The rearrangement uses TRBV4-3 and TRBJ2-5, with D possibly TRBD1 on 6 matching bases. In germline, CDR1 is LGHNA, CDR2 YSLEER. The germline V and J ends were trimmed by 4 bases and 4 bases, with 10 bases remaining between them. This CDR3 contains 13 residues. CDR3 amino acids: CASSPRGAETQYF. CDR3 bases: TGCGCCAGCAGCCCCAGGGGCGCAGAGACCCAGTACTTC.

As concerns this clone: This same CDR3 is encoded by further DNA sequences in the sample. CDR3 residues: CASSLGLAGYNEQFF. CDR3 sequence (DNA): TGTGCCAGCAGCTTAGGGCTAGCGGGGTACAATGAGCAGTTCTTC. This chain joins TRBV7-3 and TRBJ2-1; 9 bases fit TRBD2. Germline-derived CDR1 and CDR2 are SGHTA and FQGTGA. The CDR3 contains 15 residues. The junction had 3 bases not matched to a gene; V was cut back by 2 bases and J by 4 bases.

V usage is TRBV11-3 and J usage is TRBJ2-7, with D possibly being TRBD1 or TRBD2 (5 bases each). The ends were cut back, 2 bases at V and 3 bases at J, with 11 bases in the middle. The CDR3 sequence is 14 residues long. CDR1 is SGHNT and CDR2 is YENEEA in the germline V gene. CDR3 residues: CASSLRGTSYEQYF. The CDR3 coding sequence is TGTGCCAGCAGCTTAAGGGGAACTAGCTACGAGCAGTACTTC.

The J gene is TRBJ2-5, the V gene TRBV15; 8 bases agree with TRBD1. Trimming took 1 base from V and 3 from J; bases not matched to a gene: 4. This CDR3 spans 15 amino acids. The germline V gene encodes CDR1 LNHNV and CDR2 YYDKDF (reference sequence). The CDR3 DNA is TGTGCCACCAGCAGAGGACAGGGGAAAAAAGAGACCCAGTACTTC. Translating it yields CATSRGQGKKETQYF.

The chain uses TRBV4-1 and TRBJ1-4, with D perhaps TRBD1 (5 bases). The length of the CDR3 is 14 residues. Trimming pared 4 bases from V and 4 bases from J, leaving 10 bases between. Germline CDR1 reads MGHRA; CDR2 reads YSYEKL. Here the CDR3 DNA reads TGCGCCAGCAGCCGCTGGGGGGATAATGAAAAACTGTTTTTT. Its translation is CASSRWGDNEKLFF.

The CDR3 coding sequence is TGTGCCAGCAGTGGGCCTACAGGGAGCGGAGAGACCCAGTACTTC. Its protein product is CASSGPTGSGETQYF. The chain employs TRBV6-5 and TRBJ2-5; weak D call: TRBD1 (6 bases). Germline values: CDR1 MNHEY, CDR2 SVGAGI. V lost 5 bases and J lost 4, with 17 bases in between. The CDR3 runs to 15 residues.

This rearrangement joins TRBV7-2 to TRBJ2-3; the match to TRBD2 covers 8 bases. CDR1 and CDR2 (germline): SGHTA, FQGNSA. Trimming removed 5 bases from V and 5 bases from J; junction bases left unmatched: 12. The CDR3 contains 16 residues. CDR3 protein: CASSRLDGRAGDTQYF. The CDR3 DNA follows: TGTGCCAGCAGCCGCCTGGACGGGAGGGCTGGAGATACGCAGTATTTT. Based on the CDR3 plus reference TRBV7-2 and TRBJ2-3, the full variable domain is GAGVSQSPSNKVTEKGKDVELRCDPISGHTALYWYRQSLGQGLEFLIYFQGNSAPDKSGLPSDRFSAERTGGSVSTLTIQRTQQEDSAVYLCASSRLDGRAGDTQYFGPGTRLTVL.

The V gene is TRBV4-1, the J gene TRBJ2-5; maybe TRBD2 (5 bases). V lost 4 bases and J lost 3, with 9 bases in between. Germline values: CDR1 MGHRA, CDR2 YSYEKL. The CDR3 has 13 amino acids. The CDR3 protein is CASSRLNEETQYF. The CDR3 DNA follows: TGCGCCAGCAGCCGACTAAACGAAGAGACCCAGTACTTC.